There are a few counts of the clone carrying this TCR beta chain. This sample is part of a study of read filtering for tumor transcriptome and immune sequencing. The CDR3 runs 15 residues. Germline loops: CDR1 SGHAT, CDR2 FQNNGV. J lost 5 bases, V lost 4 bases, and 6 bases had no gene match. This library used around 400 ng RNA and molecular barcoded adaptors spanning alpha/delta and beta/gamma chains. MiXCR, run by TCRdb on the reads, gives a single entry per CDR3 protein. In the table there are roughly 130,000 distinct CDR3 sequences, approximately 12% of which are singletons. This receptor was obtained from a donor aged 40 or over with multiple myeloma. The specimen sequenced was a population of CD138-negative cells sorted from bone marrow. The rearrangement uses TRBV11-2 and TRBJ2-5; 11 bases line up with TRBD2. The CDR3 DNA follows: TGTGCCAGCAGCTCCCGACTAGCGGGGATGGAGACCCAGTACTTC. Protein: CASSSRLAGMETQYF.